This entry lists 5 T cell receptor beta chains sequenced from one sample in a study of T cells after yellow fever vaccination. TCRdb re-called the 5' RACE reads with MiXCR, one entry per CDR3 protein. Among 250,000 to 400,000 distinct CDR3 sequences listed, 4% to 5.5% were seen once. Specimen: PBMCs, collected 15 days after the yellow fever booster vaccination. Source of these receptors: a man in his late teens or twenties who received the YFV17D yellow fever vaccine.

This clonotype has a handful of counts. The chain's CDR3 is CASSPTESTEAFF. Written as DNA, the CDR3 is TGTGCCAGCAGCCCGACTGAGAGCACTGAAGCTTTCTTT. The genes are TRBV5-4 and TRBJ1-1; D not resolved. V was pared by 4 bases and J by 4 bases, with 11 bases between. Germline-derived CDR1 and CDR2 are SGHNT and YYREEE (reference sequence). CDR3 length: 13 residues.

This clonotype was recorded many times. V gene TRBV20-1 combines with J gene TRBJ1-4; 7 nucleotides match TRBD1. CDR3 length: 14 residues. Germline assignment: CDR1 DFQATT and CDR2 SNEGSKA (reference sequence). Trimming at V came to 3 bases and at J to 4 bases, leaving 5 bases not matched to a gene. CDR3 sequence reads: CSASLTGINEKLFF. The CDR3 nucleotides read TGCAGTGCTAGTTTGACAGGGATTAATGAAAAACTGTTTTTT.

The chain employs TRBV7-8 and TRBJ2-7; TRBD2 aligns across 14 bases. CDR3 length: 15 residues. Germline V lookup: CDR1 SGHVS, CDR2 FQNEAQ. Trimming cost V 0 bases and J 10 bases; bases outside gene matches: 5. The CDR3 here is CASSLALGLAGEQYF. CDR3 sequence (DNA): TGTGCCAGCAGCTTAGCTCTGGGACTAGCGGGGGAACAGTACTTC. Filled out from reference TRBV7-8 and TRBJ2-7, the complete variable domain reads GAGVSQSPRYKVAKRGQDVALRCDPISGHVSLFWYQQALGQGPEFLTYFQNEAQLDKSGLPSDRFFAERPEGSVSTLKIQRTQQEDSAVYLCASSLALGLAGEQYFGPGTRLTVT.

This rearrangement joins TRBV20-1 to TRBJ2-5; 12 bases align to TRBD2. V trimming: 0 bases; J trimming: 5 bases; junction bases outside the gene matches: 10. Germline loops: CDR1 DFQATT, CDR2 SNEGSKA (reference sequence). This CDR3 region has 17 residues. This CDR3 is CSARDFSSGGAWETQYF. The DNA for the CDR3 is TGCAGTGCTAGAGACTTCTCTAGCGGGGGGGCTTGGGAGACCCAGTACTTC.

The genes are TRBV9 and TRBJ2-2; 7 nucleotides align to TRBD1. The CDR3 is 15 amino acids. V dropped 1 base and J dropped 5; count of bases not matched to a gene: 5. Looked up from germline, CDR1 is SGDLS and CDR2 is YYNGEE. The CDR3 sequence: CASSVSDRVTGELFF. CDR3 nucleotide sequence: TGTGCCAGCAGCGTATCTGACAGGGTAACCGGGGAGCTGTTTTTT. The entire variable domain, with the rest obtained from reference TRBV9 and TRBJ2-2, is as follows: DSGVTQTPKHLITATGQRVTLRCSPRSGDLSVYWYQQSLDQGLQFLIQYYNGEERAKGNILERFSAQQFPDLHSELNLSSLELGDSALYFCASSVSDRVTGELFFGEGSRLTVL.